The clone carrying this T cell receptor (beta chain) showed up just once. These data come from a study of shared T cell receptors in the human thymus. Assay used: immunoSEQ multiplex PCR; TCRdb lists only in-frame clones, some missing. The repertoire holds under 450,000 clones, with approximately 95% as singletons. This CDR3 region has 16 residues. Germline V gives CDR1 WNHNN, CDR2 SYGVQD (reference sequence). V lost 1 base, J lost 2 bases, and 6 bases stayed unmatched. The sequenced sample was thymocytes. The clonotype was recovered from a human donor. The gene calls are TRBV10-1 and TRBJ2-7, with 9 positions matching TRBD2. CDR3 protein: CASSEYLAGLTYEQYF. The CDR3 DNA sequence: TGCGCCAGCAGTGAGTACCTAGCGGGGCTGACCTACGAGCAGTACTTC.